The 3 T cell receptor beta chains in this list originate from one sample, sequenced in a study of blood T cells in healthy people across ages. Primers used in a second PCR of about 7 to 12 cycles were a sample-barcoded 5' primer and a J-beta primer mix. TCRdb re-analysed the 5' RACE reads in MiXCR, keeping a single row per CDR3 protein. The table includes about a million distinct CDR3 sequences, roughly 48% detected once. The sequenced material came from blood. The origin of the receptors is a young man in good health.

The chain employs TRBV7-9 and TRBJ1-2; possible D gene TRBD1, 6 bases. CDR1 is SEHNR and CDR2 is FQNEAQ in the germline V gene (reference sequence). Trimming pared 3 bases from V and 5 bases from J, leaving 19 bases between. This CDR3 is 16 amino acids long. Here the CDR3 reads CASSLVWGPSLYGYTF. DNA for the CDR3: TGTGCCAGCAGCTTGGTTTGGGGGCCATCTCTTTATGGCTACACCTTC.

This clonotype was picked up one time. The CDR3, as DNA: TGCAGTGCAAGGACAGGGGGCTCTATGTGGGAGACCCAGTACTTC. Its translation: CSARTGGSMWETQYF. The V call is TRBV20-1, the J call TRBJ2-5; 11 positions match TRBD1. The CDR3 spans 15 residues. Germline CDR1 is DFQATT and CDR2 is SNEGSKA (reference sequence). Trimming took 6 bases from V and 5 from J; bases not matched to a gene: 11.

The rearrangement links TRBV5-1 to TRBJ2-5; D gene unclear. Germline V lookup: CDR1 SGHRS, CDR2 YFSETQ. The CDR3 consists of 14 residues. V lost 2 bases and J 1 base, leaving 9 bases between the germline ends. The CDR3 DNA sequence: TGCGCCAGCAGCTTCCGGACGATCCAAGAGACCCAGTACTTC. Translating gives CASSFRTIQETQYF.